Listed here are 27 T cell receptor beta chains from one sample, sequenced in a study of T cell responses to AZD1222 COVID-19 vaccine. TCRdb's copy holds only in-frame clones and misses some; the assay was immunoSEQ multiplex PCR. The data hold under 120,000 clones, with around 94% observed a single time. This material consisted of peripheral blood, taken on day 0 of AZD1222 vaccination. These receptors were obtained from an adult in good health.

The chain recombines TRBV7-9 with TRBJ2-2; TRBD1 agrees at 9 bases. The ends lost 8 bases at V and 1 base at J; junction bases unmatched: 8. There are 16 residues in the CDR3. Germline lookup yields CDR1 SEHNR and CDR2 FQNEAQ (reference sequence). CDR3 region: CASHRDRVRNTGELFF. In DNA form, the CDR3 reads TGTGCCAGCCACCGGGACAGGGTTAGGAACACCGGGGAGCTGTTTTTT.

CDR3 DNA: TGTGCCAGTAGTATGAGGAGTTTCACAGATACGCAGTATTTT. It is translated as CASSMRSFTDTQYF. The chain links TRBV19 to TRBJ2-3, with D hard to call. Trimming removed 3 bases at V and 2 bases at J, with 9 bases between. This CDR3 spans 14 amino acids. Looked up from germline, CDR1 is LNHDA and CDR2 is SQIVND (reference sequence).

This clone was seen just once. The chain links TRBV29-1 to TRBJ2-1; TRBD1 matches 9 bases. Per germline, CDR1 SQVTM and CDR2 ANQGSEA. V lost 6 bases and J lost 9; bases outside the gene matches: 3. This CDR3 is built from 11 residues. In nucleotides, the CDR3 is TGCAGCGTACAGGGGGCTGCTGAGCAGTTCTTC. This gives the protein CSVQGAAEQFF.

This clone was observed once. The chain couples TRBV10-1 to TRBJ1-1, with D uncertain. CDR3 length: 14 amino acids. Germline CDR1 and CDR2: WNHNN and SYGVQD (reference sequence). V gave up 4 bases and J gave up 5 bases, with 14 bases separating them. This CDR3 reads CASSALADSTEAFF. CDR3 nucleotides: TGCGCCAGCAGTGCCTTAGCGGATTCGACTGAAGCTTTCTTT.

The rearrangement links TRBV7-2 to TRBJ1-2, with D possibly TRBD1 on 6 matching bases. Germline V gene data show CDR1 as SGHTA and CDR2 as FQGNSA. The CDR3 loop spans 13 amino acids. V lost 3 bases, J lost 2 bases, and 7 bases lay in between. The CDR3 coding sequence is TGTGCCAGCAGCTTTACAGGGAACTATGGCTACACCTTC. Translation gives CASSFTGNYGYTF.

The chain recombines TRBV7-9 with TRBJ2-7; D may be TRBD2 (5 bases). With 5 bases removed from V and 5 bases from J, the gap between germline ends came to 22 bases. CDR1 SEHNR and CDR2 FQNEAQ come from the germline V gene (reference sequence). CDR3 length equals 16 residues. As DNA, the CDR3 is TGTGCCAGCAGCCCTCCTACTCGACTAAAGGGCCACGAGCAGTACTTC. Encoded protein: CASSPPTRLKGHEQYF.

The rearrangement links TRBV27 to TRBJ2-1, with 9 bases lining up with TRBD1. J gave up 7 bases and V 6 bases, and 13 bases lay outside the gene matches. The CDR3 spans 16 residues. Germline V gene sequence: CDR1 MNHEY, CDR2 SMNVEV (reference sequence). The CDR3 DNA is TGTGCCAGCAGGCGGGCGGACGGGACAGGGAGTAATGAGCAGTTCTTC. It is translated as CASRRADGTGSNEQFF.

In its sample, this clone was seen a few times. The chain uses TRBV6-2 or TRBV6-3 and TRBJ1-3; D uncertain. Trimming shortened V by 5 bases and J by 4 bases, and 18 bases separated the two germline ends. The CDR3 spans 16 residues. Germline CDR1 and CDR2: MNHEY and SVGEGT. The CDR3 coding sequence is TGTGCCAGCAGTGACCTGACGGGAGTCCCCGGAAACACCATATATTTT. It translates to CASSDLTGVPGNTIYF.

The rearrangement joins TRBV27 to TRBJ1-6; unclear D gene. The CDR3 totals 15 residues. Trimming removed 2 bases at V and 4 bases at J, with 9 bases between. Germline loops: CDR1 MNHEY, CDR2 SMNVEV (reference sequence). The CDR3 nucleotides read TGTGCCAGCAGTTTAAGTCAGGCTTATAATTCACCCCTCCACTTT. This sequence encodes CASSLSQAYNSPLHF.

The chain links TRBV29-1 to TRBJ2-7, with D tentatively TRBD1 (6 bases). In germline, CDR1 is SQVTM, CDR2 ANQGSEA. The CDR3 extends over 14 amino acids. V lost 6 bases and J 0 bases, leaving 15 bases between the germline ends. The CDR3 bases are TGCAGCGTCCAGAAGGACAGTGCCTCCTACGAGCAGTACTTC. Translating gives CSVQKDSASYEQYF.

A few counts support this clone. The chain has TRBV6-2 or TRBV6-3 and TRBJ2-2; D unclear. CDR3 length: 14 amino acids. Trimming left V 6 bases short and J 6 bases short, with 14 bases between. From germline, CDR1 is MNHEY and CDR2 SVGEGT. The CDR3 here is CASSPTLGPGELFF. The CDR3 nucleotides read TGTGCCAGCAGCCCTACTTTAGGGCCCGGGGAGCTGTTTTTT.

The chain carries TRBV11-3 and TRBJ2-2; D not certain. Germline loops: CDR1 SGHNT, CDR2 YENEEA. Trimming shortened V by 5 bases and J by 3 bases, and 7 bases separated the two germline ends. This CDR3 is 13 amino acids long. CDR3 nucleotides: TGTGCCAGCAGCCCCACTCACACCGGGGAGCTGTTTTTT. Translating it yields CASSPTHTGELFF.

V gene TRBV3-1 (or the pseudogene TRBV3-2) combines with J gene TRBJ2-2; TRBD1 matches 8 bases. Germline V gene sequence: CDR1 LGHDT, CDR2 YNNKEL (reference sequence). This CDR3 region has 17 residues. Unmatched junction bases numbered 13, after V lost 6 bases and J lost 4 bases. CDR3 sequence: CASSRVRAQGATGELFF. As DNA, the CDR3 is TGTGCCAGCAGTCGAGTCAGGGCGCAGGGGGCCACCGGGGAGCTGTTTTTT.

This clone was counted once. V gene TRBV5-1 combines with J gene TRBJ2-2, with D unresolved. This CDR3 is 11 amino acids long. Germline CDR1 is SGHRS and CDR2 is YFSETQ. V dropped 2 bases and J dropped 7 bases, with 3 bases sitting between them. DNA of the CDR3: TGCGCCAGCAGCTTTGGCGGGGAGCTGTTTTTT. Translating it yields CASSFGGELFF.

This clone appeared a single time. This chain links TRBV19 with TRBJ2-3; D is unclear. The CDR3 loop spans 10 amino acids. The V end lost 9 bases, the J end lost 7 bases, and 8 bases lay between the germline ends. Germline loops: CDR1 LNHDA, CDR2 SQIVND (reference sequence). The CDR3 DNA reads TGTGCCAGCCGGAAGCATACGCAGTATTTT. It is translated as CASRKHTQYF.

The chain couples TRBV18 to TRBJ2-7, with D possibly TRBD1 on 5 matching bases. V was pared by 4 bases and J by 0 bases, with 10 bases between. The CDR3 has 14 residues. From germline, CDR1 is KGHSH and CDR2 LQKENI. This CDR3 reads CASSQGSPSYEQYF. CDR3 sequence (DNA): TGTGCCAGCTCACAGGGGTCGCCCTCCTACGAGCAGTACTTC. Based on the CDR3 plus reference TRBV18 and TRBJ2-7, the full variable domain is NAGVMQNPRHLVRRRGQEARLRCSPMKGHSHVYWYRQLPEEGLKFMVYLQKENIIDESGMPKERFSAEFPKEGPSILRIQQVVRGDSAAYFCASSQGSPSYEQYFGPGTRLTVT.

The chain joins TRBV7-9 to TRBJ1-3; D not certain. The germline V gene encodes CDR1 SEHNR and CDR2 FQNEAQ (reference sequence). The CDR3 spans 12 residues. V lost 0 bases and J 6 bases, leaving 3 bases between the germline ends. The CDR3 coding sequence is TGTGCCAGCAGCTTAGCGGAAAACACCATATATTTT. Translation gives CASSLAENTIYF. The complete variable domain, with remaining parts taken from reference TRBV7-9 and TRBJ1-3, reads DTGVSQNPRHKITKRGQNVTFRCDPISEHNRLYWYRQTLGQGPEFLTYFQNEAQLEKSRLLSDRFSAERPKGSFSTLEIQRTEQGDSAMYLCASSLAENTIYFGEGSWLTVV.

This clone was recorded once. This chain connects TRBV11-2 to TRBJ2-4; D tentatively reads TRBD1 or TRBD2 (7 bases each). Germline CDR1 is SGHAT and CDR2 is FQNNGV. The CDR3 covers 17 residues. Between the trimmed V and J ends, which lost 5 bases and 0 bases, there was a span of 17 bases. DNA for the CDR3: TGTGCCAGCAGCCAGGGGGGGCTAGCGCTAGCCAAAAACATTCAGTACTTC. This encodes CASSQGGLALAKNIQYF. The whole variable domain, filled in from reference TRBV11-2 and TRBJ2-4, reads EAGVAQSPRYKIIEKRQSVAFWCNPISGHATLYWYQQILGQGPKLLIQFQNNGVVDDSQLPKDRFSAERLKGVDSTLKIQPAKLEDSAVYLCASSQGGLALAKNIQYFGAGTRLSVL.

J is TRBJ1-5 and V is TRBV7-9, with TRBD1 matching over 10 bases. CDR1 and CDR2 (germline): SEHNR, FQNEAQ (reference sequence). The CDR3 covers 16 residues. Trimming removed 5 bases from V and 4 bases from J; junction bases left unmatched: 8. CDR3 in amino acids: CASSAGTGVGNQPQHF. The CDR3 DNA reads TGTGCCAGCAGCGCCGGGACAGGGGTTGGGAATCAGCCCCAGCATTTT.

The chain has TRBV24-1 and TRBJ1-2; a weak D match, TRBD1 (6 bases). CDR3 size: 15 residues. Trimming left V 9 bases short and J 5 bases short, with 21 bases between. Looked up from germline, CDR1 is KGHDR and CDR2 is SFDVKD. The CDR3 nucleotides are TGTGCCACCCGGGGGCCAGGGTTTGGACTTTATGGCTACACCTTC. As protein: CATRGPGFGLYGYTF.

The chain uses TRBV19 and TRBJ2-2; possible D gene TRBD1, 6 bases. Trimming took off 6 bases at V and 5 bases at J, with 37 bases between the two ends. The CDR3 length is 22 residues. From germline, CDR1 is LNHDA and CDR2 SQIVND (reference sequence). The DNA of the CDR3 is TGTGCCAGTAGAAGTCCCGCCGACGCGTGGGGTTCAAAGCAGGGGATGACCGGGGAGCTGTTTTTT. Translating it yields CASRSPADAWGSKQGMTGELFF.

The rearrangement uses TRBV20-1 and TRBJ2-1, with D tentatively TRBD1 or TRBD2 (5 bases each). This CDR3 comprises 11 residues. Trimming left V 3 bases short and J 12 bases short, with 12 bases between. The germline gives CDR1 DFQATT, CDR2 SNEGSKA (reference sequence). The CDR3 sequence is CSASEGTWQFF. CDR3 sequence (DNA): TGCAGTGCTAGTGAGGGGACGTGGCAGTTCTTC.

The rearrangement links TRBV7-2 to TRBJ1-2; D might be TRBD1 (6 bases). The CDR3 is 14 amino acids. Trimming pared 3 bases from V and 6 bases from J, leaving 14 bases between. CDR1 and CDR2 (germline): SGHTA, FQGNSA. CDR3 DNA sequence: TGTGCCAGCAGCTTTTTATGGGGGCGGGATGGCTACACCTTC. Protein: CASSFLWGRDGYTF.

The chain recombines TRBV6-2 or TRBV6-3 with TRBJ2-2; D remains unclear. V lost 2 bases, J lost 8 bases, and 15 bases lay in between. CDR1 is MNHEY, CDR2 SVGEGT, per germline. The CDR3 extends over 15 amino acids. DNA for the CDR3: TGTGCCAGCAGTTACCAGTTGGTTAAAGCTGGGGAGCTGTTTTTT. Residues: CASSYQLVKAGELFF.

The CDR3 reads CASGINRDRGSFGYTF. DNA of the CDR3: TGTGCCAGCGGGATAAACCGGGACAGGGGATCTTTCGGCTACACCTTC. This rearrangement joins TRBV9 to TRBJ1-2; 10 bases map to TRBD1. This CDR3 has 16 amino acids. Germline values: CDR1 SGDLS, CDR2 YYNGEE. With V trimmed by 7 bases and J by 8 bases, 17 bases remained unmatched.

The chain carries TRBV3-1 (or the pseudogene TRBV3-2) and TRBJ2-4; D remains unclear. Germline V gives CDR1 LGHDT, CDR2 YNNKEL (reference sequence). Trimming shortened V by 3 bases and J by 0 bases, and 6 bases separated the two germline ends. The CDR3 runs to 14 residues. For the CDR3, the DNA is TGTGCCAGCAGCCATAGGCTAGCCAAAAACATTCAGTACTTC. It is translated as CASSHRLAKNIQYF.

This rearrangement joins TRBV19 to TRBJ1-1, with a possible D match to TRBD1 (5 bases). Trimming took 3 bases from V and 1 from J, leaving 6 bases between them. CDR3 length: 13 residues. In germline, CDR1 is LNHDA, CDR2 SQIVND (reference sequence). The CDR3 reads CASSIGANTEAFF. CDR3 DNA: TGTGCCAGTAGTATCGGGGCGAACACTGAAGCTTTCTTT. Combining the CDR3 with reference TRBV19 and TRBJ1-1 gives the whole variable domain DGGITQSPKYLFRKEGQNVTLSCEQNLNHDAMYWYRQDPGQGLRLIYYSQIVNDFQKGDIAEGYSVSREKKESFPLTVTSAQKNPTAFYLCASSIGANTEAFFGQGTRLTVV.